This entry features one TCR beta chain sequence. The target antigen is unknown. The data belong to a study of T cell responses to AZD1222 COVID-19 vaccine. At the level of the study: Investigators merged groups given second doses at roughly 4 or roughly 12 weeks. The study, taken as a whole, reports: Donors were chiefly white British, with a greater number of females, and clonal diversity was perhaps underestimated. Without day 14 samples, only post-peak T cell repertoires were studied. The study found vaccine-associated CD4 TCRs spanning spike, dominant at 160-218 and 743-854.

Sequencing was performed with immunoSEQ multiplex PCR; in TCRdb, only in-frame clones are kept and a portion is missing. The repertoire holds tens of thousands of clones, around 86% seen once, with 6.3% in the top ten. This CDR3 has 15 amino acids. Germline V gene sequence: CDR1 SEHNR, CDR2 FQNEAQ (reference sequence). V shed 4 bases and J shed 5 bases, with 12 bases lying between them. The chain joins TRBV7-9 to TRBJ1-6; D is unclear. Material: peripheral blood, obtained on day 0 of AZD1222 vaccination. The sequence derives from an adult in good health. CDR3 amino acids: CASSYPSGDNSPLHF. CDR3 DNA: TGTGCCAGCAGCTACCCTTCAGGAGATAATTCACCCCTCCACTTT.